A selection of T cell receptor beta chains follows, all from one sample in a study of T cells after yellow fever vaccination. TCRdb re-called the 5' RACE reads with MiXCR, one entry per CDR3 protein. The sample records some 200,000 distinct CDR3 sequences, about 3% being singletons. Here the sequenced sample was CD4+ T cells sorted from PBMCs, taken 10 days after the yellow fever booster vaccination. The receptors come from a man younger than 35 who received the YFV17D yellow fever vaccine. Both conserved end residues are part of each CDR3. D genes are given only for firm matches. Size is stated for part of the rows, as once, few or many counts, or as a class when the clone is expanded.

many	TRBV7-8	TRBD2	TRBJ2-1	CASSPSGTTYNEQFF	TGTGCCAGCAGCCCGTCCGGGACTACCTACAATGAGCAGTTCTTC
.	TRBV2	.	TRBJ1-5	CASSDGGGQPQHF	TGTGCCAGCAGTGATGGGGGAGGACAGCCCCAGCATTTT
many	TRBV10-3	TRBD1	TRBJ2-5	CAIRGTGEETQYF	TGTGCCATCAGGGGGACAGGGGAAGAGACCCAGTACTTC
many	TRBV7-9	TRBD2	TRBJ2-2	CASRFTGLAAGELFF	TGTGCCAGCAGGTTTACAGGACTAGCTGCCGGGGAGCTGTTTTTT
.	TRBV20-1	.	TRBJ2-7	CSARAVSYEQYF	TGCAGTGCTAGAGCTGTGTCCTACGAGCAGTACTTC
many	TRBV7-2	.	TRBJ1-2	CASSLPLRGYGYTF	TGTGCCAGCAGCTTACCCCTGCGGGGGTATGGCTACACCTTC
few	TRBV5-1	.	TRBJ2-6	CASSFRLLSGANVLTF	TGCGCCAGCAGCTTCCGACTCCTCTCTGGGGCCAACGTCCTGACTTTC
few	TRBV20-1	.	TRBJ2-5	CSASLGQQETQYF	TGCAGTGCTAGTCTGGGGCAGCAAGAGACCCAGTACTTC
few	TRBV6-2/TRBV6-3	TRBD1	TRBJ2-1	CASNQGTGDEQFF	TGTGCCAGCAATCAAGGGACAGGCGATGAGCAGTTCTTC
.	TRBV5-4	.	TRBJ2-3	CASRLEKGSQDTQYF	TGTGCCAGCAGGCTAGAAAAGGGCTCACAGGATACGCAGTATTTT
few	TRBV19	TRBD1	TRBJ1-5	CASRRQGISSNQPQHF	TGTGCCAGTAGAAGACAGGGCATTAGTAGCAATCAGCCCCAGCATTTT
many	TRBV11-2	TRBD2	TRBJ2-2	CASSSRGSGGANTGELFF	TGTGCCAGCAGCTCCCGTGGTAGCGGGGGAGCGAACACCGGGGAGCTGTTTTTT
many	TRBV28	TRBD1	TRBJ1-1	CAGRSGQGTEAFF	TGTGCCGGTCGGTCGGGACAGGGCACTGAAGCTTTCTTT
few	TRBV25-1	.	TRBJ1-2	CASSDDQDRCSF	TGTGCCAGCAGTGATGATCAGGATCGCTGTTCCTTC
.	TRBV6-2/TRBV6-3	.	TRBJ2-2	CASRRSGPQGGELFF	TGTGCCAGCAGACGATCGGGACCTCAAGGCGGGGAGCTGTTTTTT
many	TRBV25-1	.	TRBJ2-5	CASGRPGLQETQYF	TGTGCCAGCGGCCGCCCGGGATTACAAGAGACCCAGTACTTC
many	TRBV27	.	TRBJ2-1	CASSPSTERGEQFF	TGTGCCAGCAGTCCCTCGACTGAAAGAGGTGAGCAGTTCTTC
many	TRBV5-1	TRBD1	TRBJ2-3	CASSFQGATQYF	TGCGCCAGCAGCTTTCAGGGGGCTACGCAGTATTTT
.	TRBV7-2	.	TRBJ2-5	CASSSGWAMGETQYF	TGTGCCAGCAGCTCCGGGTGGGCCATGGGAGAGACCCAGTACTTC
few	TRBV7-2	TRBD1	TRBJ2-5	CASSYQGAQETQYF	TGTGCCAGCAGCTACCAGGGGGCCCAAGAGACCCAGTACTTC
many	TRBV4-2	.	TRBJ2-5	CASSQERQKETQYF	TGTGCCAGCAGCCAAGAGCGACAGAAAGAGACCCAGTACTTC
many	TRBV7-3	TRBD2	TRBJ2-3	CASSSLAGGGTDTQYF	TGTGCCAGCAGCTCCCTAGCGGGGGGCGGCACAGATACGCAGTATTTT
many	TRBV5-1	.	TRBJ2-2	CASSFPQATGELFF	TGCGCCAGCAGCTTCCCCCAGGCCACCGGGGAGCTGTTTTTT
many	TRBV5-1	TRBD1	TRBJ2-1	CASSLEGQTYNEQFF	TGCGCCAGCAGCTTGGAGGGACAGACCTACAATGAGCAGTTCTTC
many	TRBV12-3/TRBV12-4	.	TRBJ1-1	CASTRLGTEAFF	TGTGCCAGCACCCGACTTGGAACTGAAGCTTTCTTT
few	TRBV5-1	TRBD1	TRBJ2-3	CASSLEGAQSTDTQYF	TGCGCCAGCAGCTTGGAGGGGGCGCAAAGCACAGATACGCAGTATTTT
many	TRBV11-2	.	TRBJ2-1	CASSPNEQTRLFF	TGTGCCAGCAGCCCCAATGAGCAGACCCGGTTGTTCTTC
few	TRBV15	.	TRBJ2-2	CATRPGNTGELFF	TGTGCCACCCGCCCCGGGAACACCGGGGAGCTGTTTTTT
many	TRBV4-2	TRBD2	TRBJ2-3	CASSQGARGGSPHTQYF	TGTGCCAGCAGCCAGGGCGCCCGCGGGGGATCCCCACATACGCAGTATTTT
.	TRBV7-2	.	TRBJ2-5	CASSRYSMTQYF	TGTGCCAGCAGCCGCTATTCTATGACCCAGTACTTC
many	TRBV20-1	.	TRBJ2-3	CSALSGQGSTDTQYF	TGCAGTGCCTTAAGCGGGCAAGGGTCCACAGATACGCAGTATTTT
many	TRBV4-2	TRBD2	TRBJ2-5	CASSQAGAGGQETQYF	TGTGCCAGCAGCCAAGCTGGTGCGGGGGGGCAAGAGACCCAGTACTTC
.	TRBV18	.	TRBJ1-3	CASSPRGGNTIYF	TGTGCCAGCTCCCCAAGAGGGGGAAACACCATATATTTT
many	TRBV28	.	TRBJ1-5	CASSGGAGYQPQHF	TGTGCCAGCAGCGGGGGCGCCGGGTATCAGCCCCAGCATTTT
many	TRBV7-2	TRBD1	TRBJ2-2	CASSSRAGGLEELFF	TGTGCCAGCAGCTCCAGGGCAGGGGGCTTGGAGGAGCTGTTTTTT
few	TRBV5-6	.	TRBJ2-7	CASSSRDRREQYF	TGTGCCAGCAGCTCCCGGGACCGTCGCGAGCAGTACTTC
many	TRBV7-8	TRBD1	TRBJ1-2	CASSPGQGAHYGYTF	TGTGCCAGCAGCCCAGGACAGGGGGCACACTATGGCTACACCTTC
few	TRBV20-1	.	TRBJ2-3	CSAIDWGIRTDTQYF	TGCAGTGCGATTGATTGGGGGATTAGAACAGATACGCAGTATTTT
many	TRBV7-2	.	TRBJ1-2	CASSLGLLGRQANYGYTF	TGTGCCAGCAGCTTAGGCCTACTGGGACGCCAAGCTAACTATGGCTACACCTTC
few	TRBV20-1	.	TRBJ1-4	CSARDLAGDHEKLFF	TGCAGTGCTAGAGATCTGGCAGGGGATCACGAAAAACTGTTTTTT
few	TRBV20-1	TRBD1	TRBJ2-2	CSAFGTANTGELFF	TGCAGTGCTTTCGGGACAGCGAACACCGGGGAGCTGTTTTTT
few	TRBV5-4	TRBD2	TRBJ2-2	CASSGRENTGELFF	TGTGCCAGCAGCGGGAGGGAGAACACCGGGGAGCTGTTTTTT
many	TRBV6-2/TRBV6-3	.	TRBJ1-6	CASSYSEGSPLHF	TGTGCCAGCAGTTACTCCGAGGGTTCACCCCTCCACTTT
many	TRBV7-3	.	TRBJ1-1	CASSLERATEAFF	TGTGCCAGCAGCTTAGAGCGGGCCACTGAAGCTTTCTTT
many	TRBV7-2	.	TRBJ1-1	CASSWGQNTEAFF	TGTGCCAGCAGCTGGGGGCAGAACACTGAAGCTTTCTTT
many	TRBV6-5	.	TRBJ2-5	CASFLDGETQYF	TGTGCCAGCTTCTTGGACGGCGAGACCCAGTACTTC
few	TRBV5-1	.	TRBJ1-2	CASSLSDSTNYGYTF	TGCGCCAGCAGCTTGTCGGACAGCACTAACTATGGCTACACCTTC
many	TRBV7-2	.	TRBJ2-5	CASSVPGAETQYF	TGTGCCAGCAGCGTGCCGGGAGCGGAGACCCAGTACTTC
medium-sized	TRBV6-5	.	TRBJ1-1	CASRGETEAFF	TGTGCCAGCAGAGGGGAGACTGAAGCTTTCTTT
many	TRBV6-6	TRBD1	TRBJ2-7	CASSTRDSHEQYF	TGTGCCAGCAGTACCCGGGACAGCCACGAGCAGTACTTC
many	TRBV10-3	.	TRBJ1-2	CAITKGDGYTF	TGTGCCATCACTAAGGGGGATGGCTACACCTTC
.	TRBV20-1	TRBD2	TRBJ2-1	CSARDRLAGAIYNEQFF	TGCAGTGCTAGAGATCGGCTAGCGGGGGCCATCTACAATGAGCAGTTCTTC
.	TRBV7-2	.	TRBJ2-4	CASSLSGFGGGAGIQYF	TGTGCCAGCAGCTTATCGGGATTTGGAGGGGGGGCTGGCATTCAGTACTTC
many	TRBV25-1	.	TRBJ1-6	CASSEQASGNSPLHF	TGTGCCAGCAGTGAACAGGCCTCTGGGAATTCACCCCTCCACTTT
many	TRBV29-1	.	TRBJ1-5	CSVEVGGNGQPQHF	TGCAGCGTTGAAGTCGGGGGTAACGGTCAGCCCCAGCATTTT